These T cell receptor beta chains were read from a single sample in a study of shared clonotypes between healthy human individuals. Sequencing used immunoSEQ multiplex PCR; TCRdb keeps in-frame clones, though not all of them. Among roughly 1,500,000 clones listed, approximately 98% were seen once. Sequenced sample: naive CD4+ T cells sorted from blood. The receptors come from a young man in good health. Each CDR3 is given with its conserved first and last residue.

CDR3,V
CASSPRTAMNTEAFF,TRBV18
CASRDYNEQFF,TRBV6-5
CASSVSLAGDYYEQYF,TRBV9
CASSQLAGGPDTQYF,TRBV2
CASSQQGTDTQYF,TRBV6-5
CSIGGGASSYNEQFF,TRBV29-1
CASSPRDIYGYTF,TRBV18
CASSLGLAGETGELFF,TRBV5-1
CASSHGRERVEQYF,TRBV23-1
CASSYRGRNSNQPQHF,TRBV28
CASSIPSGTSYNEQFF,TRBV19
CATSKGKRVHEQYF,TRBV15
CAWSVDGNQPQHF,TRBV30
CASSYTILNAFF,TRBV6-6
CASSPTGRQETQYF,TRBV27
CASSLLPRDRDWSWSGYTF,TRBV27
CASSLMLDPAYNEQFF,TRBV7-6
CASSQRQGGDEKLFF,TRBV4-1
CASSPPRRTGELFF,TRBV18
CASSLSRSKLLYNEQFF,TRBV19